The entry that follows covers one T cell receptor beta chain sequence. This sample is drawn from a study of blood T cell repertoires in COVID-19. Turning to the study itself: From the United States, Italy and Spain came samples of acute and convalescent COVID-19. T cells, B-cell-depleted T cells, or PBMCs supplied cDNA or gDNA.

The protocol was immunoSEQ multiplex PCR, while the TCRdb copy is restricted to in-frame clones and leaves out a portion. Of hundreds of thousands of clones in the sample, 80% to 90% were seen once. V was pared by 3 bases and J by 7 bases, with 6 bases of the junction left unmatched. The germline V gene encodes CDR1 MDHEN and CDR2 SYDVKM. The length of the CDR3 is 15 residues. Cohort assignment relied on participant-reported clinical history. A COVID-19 case had been met by exposed participants during the 2 weeks before study entry. The clonotype originates from a woman in her 40s who had been exposed to COVID-19. The chain combines TRBV28 with TRBJ1-6; 7 bases align to TRBD1. The sample taken for sequencing was PBMCs or T cells enriched from blood (not recorded which). The CDR3: CASSLGDSVNSPLHF. DNA for the CDR3: TGTGCCAGCAGTTTGGGGGACAGTGTGAATTCACCCCTCCACTTT.